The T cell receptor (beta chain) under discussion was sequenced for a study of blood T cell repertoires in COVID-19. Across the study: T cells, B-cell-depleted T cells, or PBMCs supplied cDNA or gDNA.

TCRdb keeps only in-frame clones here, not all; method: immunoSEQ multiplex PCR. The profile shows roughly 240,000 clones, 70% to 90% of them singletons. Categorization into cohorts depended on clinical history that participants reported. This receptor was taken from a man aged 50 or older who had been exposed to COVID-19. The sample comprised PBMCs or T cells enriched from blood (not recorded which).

The CDR3 DNA sequence: TGCGCCAGCAGCTTGGGGGGGCTCTCTGGAAACACCATATATTTT. Translation gives CASSLGGLSGNTIYF. The rearrangement joins TRBV5-1 to TRBJ1-3; D may be TRBD1 (6 bases). Germline CDR1 reads SGHRS; CDR2 reads YFSETQ. The CDR3 runs to 15 residues. V was shortened by 0 bases and J by 0 bases, with 7 bases between the two germline ends.